These 9 T cell receptor beta chains were all obtained from the same sample, sequenced in a study of response to subunit inactivated influenza vaccine. TCRdb used MiXCR to reprocess the RT-PCR reads, holding one entry per CDR3 protein. In the table there are 400,000 to 650,000 distinct CDR3 sequences, 7.2% of which are singletons. Sample: PBMCs from blood, taken around 25 months after vaccination. These receptors were obtained from a man aged 45-69 years who received an inactivated influenza vaccine.

The chain combines TRBV7-8 with TRBJ1-1, with 12 bases fitting TRBD1. The trim removed 4 bases at V and 5 bases at J, leaving 11 bases unmatched. CDR3 length: 17 residues. Germline values: CDR1 SGHVS, CDR2 FQNEAQ. In nucleotides, the CDR3 is TGTGCCAGCAGCTCACTAGCCGGGACAGGGGGCAAGACTGAAGCTTTCTTT. This encodes CASSSLAGTGGKTEAFF.

Only a few counts were recorded for this clonotype. The chain uses TRBV10-3 and TRBJ1-6; 9 nucleotides agree with TRBD1. Germline values: CDR1 ENHRY, CDR2 SYGVKD. V lost 6 bases to trimming and J lost 10 bases; unmatched junction nucleotides: 7. This CDR3 is 14 amino acids long. CDR3 nucleotides: TGTGCCATCAGCCCCGACAGGGGGAACTCACCCCTCCACTTT. This codes for CAISPDRGNSPLHF.

The V gene is TRBV5-1, the J gene TRBJ2-1, with TRBD2 matching over 10 bases. CDR1 is SGHRS, CDR2 YFSETQ, per germline. J lost 9 bases, V lost 5 bases, and 8 bases had no gene match. The CDR3 has 14 residues. The CDR3 bases are TGCGCCAGCAGGGTCGGGACTAGCGTCGTTGAGCAGTTCTTC. Translation: CASRVGTSVVEQFF. Complete variable domain (other parts from reference TRBV5-1 and TRBJ2-1): KAGVTQTPRYLIKTRGQQVTLSCSPISGHRSVSWYQQTPGQGLQFLFEYFSETQRNKGNFPGRFSGRQFSNSRSEMNVSTLELGDSALYLCASRVGTSVVEQFFGPGTRLTVL.

The sample holds a few counts of this clonotype. In nucleotides, the CDR3 is TGTGCCAGCAGCTTAAGCGGGAAGGCCACAGATACGCAGTATTTT. Translating gives CASSLSGKATDTQYF. The genes are TRBV7-2 and TRBJ2-3, with 7 bases lining up with TRBD2. The CDR3 length is 15 residues. Germline CDR1 reads SGHTA; CDR2 reads FQGNSA. Losses at the gene ends were 2 bases for V and 2 bases for J; bases not matched to a gene: 4.

This clonotype was counted only a few times. The rearrangement joins TRBV5-1 to TRBJ2-1; 11 bases fit TRBD2. The CDR3 has 15 residues. The trim removed 4 bases at V and 4 bases at J, leaving 4 bases unmatched. Germline V gene lookup returns CDR1 SGHRS and CDR2 YFSETQ. Here the CDR3 DNA reads TGCGCCAGCAGCGATAGCGGGAGGGATTACAATGAGCAGTTCTTC. Amino acid sequence: CASSDSGRDYNEQFF.

In regard to this clonotype: An end of the junction does not agree with germline; a read error may underlie this. The rearrangement uses TRBV12-3 or TRBV12-4 and TRBJ2-5, with TRBD2 matching 12 bases. The CDR3 length is 17 residues. The CDR3 is CASCLARTSGIGETQYF. Here the CDR3 DNA reads TGTGCCAGCTGTTTAGCGCGGACTAGCGGGATTGGGGAGACCCAGTACTTC.

This clonotype was recorded many times. J is TRBJ1-1 and V is TRBV28; possible D gene TRBD1, 5 bases. V lost 2 bases to trimming and J lost 8 bases, with 9 bases between them. The CDR3 covers 12 residues. The germline gives CDR1 MDHEN, CDR2 SYDVKM. The DNA of the CDR3 is TGTGCCAGCAGTTTAATCCGACAGGAAGCTTTCTTT. This codes for CASSLIRQEAFF.

This clonotype has ten or more counts. The V gene is TRBV9, the J gene TRBJ2-2; tentatively, D is TRBD1 or TRBD2 (5 bases each). This CDR3 has 15 amino acids. Trimming removed 4 bases from V and 1 base from J, with 11 bases in between. Germline V lookup: CDR1 SGDLS, CDR2 YYNGEE. The CDR3 region is CASSPSGGNTGELFF. The CDR3 nucleotides read TGTGCCAGCAGCCCGAGTGGGGGGAACACCGGGGAGCTGTTTTTT.

V gene TRBV6-2 or TRBV6-3 combines with J gene TRBJ1-2; D is ambiguous. The V gene's germline CDR1 is MNHEY and CDR2 SVGEGT. V shed 2 bases and J shed 3 bases, with 7 bases lying between them. This CDR3 has 13 amino acids. CDR3 in amino acids: CASSYSVYYGYTF. The CDR3 DNA is TGTGCCAGCAGTTACAGTGTCTACTATGGCTACACCTTC.